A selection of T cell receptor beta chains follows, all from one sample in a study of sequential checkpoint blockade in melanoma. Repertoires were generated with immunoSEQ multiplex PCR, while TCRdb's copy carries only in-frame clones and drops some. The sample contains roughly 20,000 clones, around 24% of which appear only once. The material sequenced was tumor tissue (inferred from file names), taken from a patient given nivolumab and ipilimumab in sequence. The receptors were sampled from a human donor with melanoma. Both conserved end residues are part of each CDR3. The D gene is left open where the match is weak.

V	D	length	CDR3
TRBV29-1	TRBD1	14	CSVEGTGGFDEQYF
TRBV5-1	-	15	CASSLRPGVTYEQYF
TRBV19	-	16	CASSSSGGGLQETQYF
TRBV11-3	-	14	CASSPEDREGEAFF
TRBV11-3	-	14	CASSQGRSNQPQHF
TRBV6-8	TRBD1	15	CASSYPGQNQETQYF
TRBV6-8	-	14	CASSYTRNQETQYF
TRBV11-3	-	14	CASSLVGSDYEQYF
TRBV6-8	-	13	CASTPPRLYEQFF
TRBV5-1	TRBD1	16	CASSLIGQGGTDTQYF
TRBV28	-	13	CASRKVRGQPQHF
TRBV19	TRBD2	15	CASSIAGGSTDTQYF
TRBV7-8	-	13	CASRSGAINEQFF
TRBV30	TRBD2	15	CAWSVRGRVGNEQFF
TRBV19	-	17	CASSIGSGDVRNQPQHF
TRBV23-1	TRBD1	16	CASWAEDRPNTGELFF
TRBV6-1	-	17	CASSEARAGRSTDTQYF
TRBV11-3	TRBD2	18	CASSLAVLAGSNTGELFF
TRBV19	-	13	CASSPGPGNTIYF
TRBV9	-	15	CASSVARAYTGELFF
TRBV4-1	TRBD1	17	CASSRGRGSIRNTEAFF
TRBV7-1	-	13	CASSPTENQPQHF
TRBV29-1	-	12	CSVGLFLDTQYF
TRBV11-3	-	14	CASSLGQKSAEAFF
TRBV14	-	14	CASSPVALPYEQYF
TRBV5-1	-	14	CASSLVGFGNTIYF
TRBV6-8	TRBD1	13	CASSYRTGPVHTF
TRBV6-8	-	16	CATFLRDNTPNQPQHF
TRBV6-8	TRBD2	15	CASSYRRGIYNEQFF
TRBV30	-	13	CACRQPGSYEQYF
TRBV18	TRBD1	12	CASSPDRDEQFF
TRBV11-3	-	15	CASSPRGGSADTQYF
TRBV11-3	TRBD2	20	CASSLNSGGHGTSGSFEQYF
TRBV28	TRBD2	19	CASSHLGLAGPRGTGELFF
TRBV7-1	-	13	CASSFDEPETQYF
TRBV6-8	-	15	CASSTLGGYTDTQYF
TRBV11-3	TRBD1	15	CASSTEQGERYGYTF
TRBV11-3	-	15	CASSLMWGGIDTQYF
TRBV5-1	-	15	CASSLTGGEGNTQYF
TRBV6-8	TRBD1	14	CASTTRQGAGELFF
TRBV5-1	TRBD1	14	CASAIQGANYGYTF
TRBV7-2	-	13	CASSNRVGTEAFF
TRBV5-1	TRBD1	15	CASSLSGGSGNTIYF
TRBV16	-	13	CASRLNRAGELFF
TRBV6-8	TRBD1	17	CASSTRDRATFSYEQYF
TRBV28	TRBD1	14	CASSFGQANTEAFF
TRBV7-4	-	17	CASSLRGKRGYTDTQYF
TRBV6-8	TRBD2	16	CASSSPGLAPPEELFF
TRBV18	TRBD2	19	CASSLRVSLAGETYNEQFF
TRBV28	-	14	CASSLEGGRNEQFF
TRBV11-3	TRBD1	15	CASSYGTGGSDTQYF
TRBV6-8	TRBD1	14	CASRRQGNTGELFF
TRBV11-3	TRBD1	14	CASSIGQGALEQYF
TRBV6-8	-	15	CASSDLSRGGETQYF
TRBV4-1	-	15	CASSQLATYSYEQYF
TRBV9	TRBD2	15	CASSSGGRSTDTQYF
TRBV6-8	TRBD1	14	CASSPGQGDGEAFF
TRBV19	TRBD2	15	CASSREETRTDTQYF
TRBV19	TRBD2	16	CASSIGGVLAKNIQYF